Listed here is a single TCR beta chain. What it recognizes is unknown. Deep was the level used in running the assay. This table comes from immunoSEQ multiplex PCR, and its TCRdb copy is limited to in-frame clones, with some not included. The sample lists over 2 million clones, 90% to 95% seen once, with under 0.15% in the top ten. This sample is part of a study of shared clonotypes between healthy human individuals. Overall study results and limits: The study's rarefaction showed incomplete sorted-subset sequencing despite large depth.

Per the germline V gene, CDR1 is MNHEY and CDR2 is SVGAGI. With V trimmed by 7 bases and J by 1 base, 5 bases remained unmatched. The CDR3 has 14 residues. The split of CD4+ cells yielded CD45RA+ naive and CD45RA-negative memory subsets. This chain uses TRBV6-5 with TRBJ2-7, with 9 positions matching TRBD1. The receptor was isolated from a man in his late teens or twenties in good health. Sequenced: naive CD4+ T cells sorted from blood. Sample subset: CD45RA+ positively selected. CDR3: CASKKGQGSYEQYF. The CDR3 nucleotides read TGTGCCAGCAAAAAGGGACAGGGTTCCTACGAGCAGTACTTC.